The 24 T cell receptor beta chains below were found in one sample sequenced in a study of glioma-infiltrating T cells. Using RNA template, CDR3s of TCR alpha and beta were amplified with iRepertoire arm-PCR. TCRdb processed the multiplex PCR reads anew with MiXCR; each CDR3 protein has one entry. Of about 94,000 distinct CDR3 sequences in the sample, 23% were seen once. Sequenced material: glioma tissue, nonneoplastic brain tissue, or PBMCs (not recorded which). Every receptor here comes from a human donor with low-grade glioma or glioblastoma, undergoing nonglioma brain surgery, or in good health (not recorded which).

This clonotype was found many times. The genes are TRBV6-1 and TRBJ2-5; 12 bases align to TRBD2. The V gene end was trimmed by 7 bases and the J gene end by 4 bases; junction bases not matched to a gene: 10. In germline, CDR1 is MNHNS, CDR2 SASEGT. This CDR3 region has 16 residues. The CDR3 coding sequence is TGTGCCAGCAAGGGTTCGCCGGGACTAGCGGGAGAGACCCAGTACTTC. This encodes CASKGSPGLAGETQYF.

Concerning this clonotype itself: A much more abundant neighbour one base away suggests this may be a read error. The V call is TRBV4-1, the J call TRBJ2-6; tentative D call: TRBD1 (5 bases). Germline loops: CDR1 MGHRA, CDR2 YSYEKL. CDR3 length: 15 amino acids. CDR3: CASSQVHSGANVPTF. CDR3 nucleotides: TGCGCCAGCAGCCAAGTACACTCTGGGGCCAACGTCCCGACTTTC.

This clonotype appeared many times. This chain uses TRBV6-6 with TRBJ1-5; D is unclear. V gave up 0 bases and J gave up 4 bases, with 10 bases separating them. This CDR3 has 15 residues. CDR1 and CDR2 (germline): MNHNY, SVGAGI (reference sequence). The CDR3 nucleotides read TGTGCCAGCAGTTACTCGAAAAGGAGTAATCAGCCCCAGCATTTT. This codes for CASSYSKRSNQPQHF.

In the case of this clonotype: With a much larger clone just one base away, this may be a read error. The chain carries TRBV2 and TRBJ2-7; D uncertain. The CDR3 consists of 13 residues. Trimming removed 8 bases at V and 2 bases at J, with 13 bases between. Germline V gene lookup returns CDR1 SNHLY and CDR2 FYNNEI. CDR3 sequence: CASGVIITYEQYF. The CDR3 DNA follows: TGTGCCAGCGGCGTGATTATTACCTACGAGCAGTACTTC.

This clonotype was detected a few times. The chain is built from TRBV10-1 and TRBJ2-2; D call uncertain. Germline CDR1 is WNHNN and CDR2 is SYGVQD (reference sequence). V lost 6 bases to trimming and J lost 0 bases, with 8 bases between them. The CDR3 runs to 14 residues. CDR3 sequence reads: CASRSEPNTGELFF. The CDR3 DNA sequence: TGCGCCAGCAGGAGCGAGCCGAACACCGGGGAGCTGTTTTTT.

This clonotype was seen at least ten times. The CDR3, as DNA: TGTGCCAGTAGTATGGGCCAGGGAGATCAGCCCCAGCATTTT. As protein: CASSMGQGDQPQHF. The chain has TRBV19 and TRBJ1-5; possible D gene TRBD1, 5 bases. Trimming stripped 3 bases from V and 5 bases from J, with 11 bases between. Germline CDR1 is LNHDA and CDR2 is SQIVND (reference sequence). This CDR3 has 14 residues.

This clonotype was detected many times. The chain employs TRBV6-1 and TRBJ1-2; 7 positions agree with TRBD1. V was clipped by 6 bases and J by 4 bases; unmatched bases: 5. This CDR3 is built from 13 residues. CDR1 MNHNS and CDR2 SASEGT come from the germline V gene. The CDR3 DNA sequence: TGTGCCAGCAGCCCGACAGGGATCTATGGCTACACCTTC. Its translation: CASSPTGIYGYTF.

In this sample, this clonotype turned up many times. The rearrangement links TRBV6-1 to TRBJ1-3; no clear D gene. V was trimmed by 7 bases and J by 0 bases, leaving 10 bases between them. Looked up from germline, CDR1 is MNHNS and CDR2 is SASEGT. The CDR3 runs 14 residues. CDR3: CASKKDSSGNTIYF. The CDR3 DNA follows: TGTGCCAGCAAAAAGGACTCCTCTGGAAACACCATATATTTT.

This clonotype occurred many times. The rearrangement uses TRBV3-1 and TRBJ1-1; D not certain. From germline, CDR1 is LGHDT and CDR2 YNNKEL (reference sequence). This CDR3 is 12 amino acids long. The germline V and J ends were trimmed by 3 bases and 9 bases, with 11 bases remaining between them. CDR3 sequence: CASSQKATKAFF. DNA of the CDR3: TGTGCCAGCAGCCAGAAGGCAACCAAAGCTTTCTTT.

This clonotype was counted ten times or more. V and J are TRBV20-1 and TRBJ1-1; 7 bases are shared with TRBD1. This CDR3 contains 13 residues. The V segment lost 4 bases and the J segment 4 bases; nucleotides outside the gene matches: 6. Per the germline V gene, CDR1 is DFQATT and CDR2 is SNEGSKA (reference sequence). CDR3 in DNA: TGCAGTGCTATAAGGGGGCCGGGCACTGAAGCTTTCTTT. Translating gives CSAIRGPGTEAFF.

The sample holds many counts of this clonotype. CDR3 nucleotide sequence: TGTGCCAGCAGTGAACGGCCAGCCTCTGGAAACACCATATATTTT. Protein product: CASSERPASGNTIYF. This rearrangement joins TRBV6-1 to TRBJ1-3; D not resolved. Germline V CDR1 and CDR2: MNHNS, SASEGT. The CDR3 is 15 amino acids. Trimming took 2 bases from V and 0 from J, leaving 8 bases between them.

This chain links TRBV5-4 with TRBJ2-1; D unclear. Germline V lookup: CDR1 SGHNT, CDR2 YYREEE (reference sequence). The length of the CDR3 is 11 residues. The V gene lost 3 bases and the J gene lost 7 bases, with 5 bases spanning the gap. The CDR3 nucleotides are TGTGCCAGCAGCTGGGTAAATGAGCAGTTCTTC. Translating gives CASSWVNEQFF.

This clonotype was picked up many times. The chain carries TRBV18 and TRBJ2-3; tentatively, D is TRBD2 (6 bases). V was clipped by 3 bases and J by 0 bases, with 13 bases between them. Germline CDR1 is KGHSH and CDR2 is LQKENI. The CDR3 sequence is 16 residues long. CDR3 sequence: CASSPTAGTSTDTQYF. In DNA form, the CDR3 reads TGTGCCAGCTCACCGACGGCAGGGACTAGCACAGATACGCAGTATTTT.

V and J are TRBV5-4 and TRBJ2-3; the D gene could be TRBD1 or TRBD2 (6 bases each). Trimming cost V 4 bases and J 0 bases, with 27 bases left between them. This CDR3 has 20 residues. Germline V CDR1 and CDR2: SGHNT, YYREEE (reference sequence). CDR3 loop: CASSHPIGGGGRSSTDTQYF. Here the CDR3 DNA reads TGTGCCAGCAGCCACCCCATCGGTGGAGGGGGGCGCTCTAGCACAGATACGCAGTATTTT.

This clonotype was observed at least ten times. This chain links TRBV6-1 with TRBJ1-5, with unresolved D. The CDR3 extends over 14 amino acids. Trimming took off 7 bases at V and 0 bases at J, with 10 bases between the two ends. Germline V lookup: CDR1 MNHNS, CDR2 SASEGT. CDR3 in amino acids: CASTGSLSNQPQHF. In DNA form, the CDR3 reads TGTGCCAGCACAGGTTCCCTTAGCAATCAGCCCCAGCATTTT.

This clonotype has a count of ten or more. The chain has TRBV12-3 or TRBV12-4 and TRBJ2-7; D is uncertain. The CDR3 runs to 16 residues. Trimming cost V 5 bases and J 0 bases, with 17 bases left between them. CDR3 sequence: CASSSRLGQSSYEQYF. The CDR3 coding sequence is TGTGCCAGCAGTAGCCGATTGGGCCAGAGCTCCTACGAGCAGTACTTC.

This clonotype appeared many times. The CDR3 reads CSVEGTAQNTEAFF. Here the CDR3 DNA reads TGCAGCGTTGAAGGGACCGCCCAGAACACTGAAGCTTTCTTT. The V and J genes are TRBV29-1 and TRBJ1-1; no clear D. Trimming took 1 base from V and 1 from J, leaving 10 bases between them. Germline V lookup: CDR1 SQVTM, CDR2 ANQGSEA. CDR3 length: 14 amino acids.

This clonotype was counted many times. The J gene is TRBJ2-7, the V gene TRBV18, with D maybe TRBD1 (5 bases). This CDR3 region has 14 residues. The germline V and J ends were trimmed by 3 bases and 1 base, with 10 bases remaining between them. Looked up from germline, CDR1 is KGHSH and CDR2 is LQKENI. CDR3 sequence reads: CASSPYGQSYEQYF. CDR3 in DNA: TGTGCCAGCTCACCCTACGGACAATCCTACGAGCAGTACTTC.

This clonotype was seen at least ten times. This chain links TRBV7-2 with TRBJ1-2; D might be TRBD1 (5 bases). Germline values: CDR1 SGHTA, CDR2 FQGNSA. The V end lost 4 bases, the J end lost 4 bases, and 10 bases lay between the germline ends. The length of the CDR3 is 13 residues. Written as DNA, the CDR3 is TGTGCCAGCAGCTCCCGACAGACCTATGGCTACACCTTC. It encodes CASSSRQTYGYTF.

About this clonotype itself: A much bigger clone sits one base away, suggesting this may be a read error. The genes are TRBV6-5 and TRBJ2-1; 7 nucleotides line up with TRBD1. The CDR3 totals 15 residues. Germline assignment: CDR1 MNHEY and CDR2 SVGAGI. The chain's CDR3 is CASSHSGGPYNEQFF. The CDR3 DNA sequence: TGTGCCAGCAGTCACTCAGGGGGTCCCTACAATGAGCAGTTCTTC.

Concerning this clonotype: With a much larger clone just one base away, this may be a read error. The chain uses TRBV4-1 and TRBJ2-3; D is uncertain. Germline V gene sequence: CDR1 MGHRA, CDR2 YSYEKL. The V end lost 3 bases, the J end lost 5 bases, and 9 bases lay between the germline ends. The CDR3 runs 13 residues. The CDR3, as DNA: TGCGCCAGCAGCCAGTCCCGTAAAGATACGCAGTATTTT. Translation: CASSQSRKDTQYF.

This clonotype was counted at least ten times. The chain uses TRBV6-1 and TRBJ2-7; TRBD1 aligns across 8 bases. The CDR3 is made up of 12 amino acids. V lost 4 bases, J lost 9 bases, and 5 bases stayed unmatched. In germline, CDR1 is MNHNS, CDR2 SASEGT. DNA of the CDR3: TGTGCCAGCAGTGGGACAGGGTCGCGGCAGTACTTC. This sequence encodes CASSGTGSRQYF.

This clonotype was seen at least ten times. This sequence joins TRBV6-4 and TRBJ1-5; D possibly corresponds to TRBD1 (5 bases). V was pared by 5 bases and J by 6 bases, with 14 bases between. In germline, CDR1 is MRHNA, CDR2 SNTAGT. The CDR3 runs 14 residues. The CDR3 DNA is TGTGCCAGCAGTCAACTGGCAGGGACTCAGCCCCAGCATTTT. This codes for CASSQLAGTQPQHF.

This clonotype was recorded many times. V and J are TRBV20-1 and TRBJ2-7; 10 nucleotides line up with TRBD2. J lost 7 bases, V lost 6 bases, and 21 bases had no gene match. This CDR3 has 17 residues. Germline-derived CDR1 and CDR2 are DFQATT and SNEGSKA (reference sequence). CDR3 protein: CSATTLAGAGGIQEQYF. The CDR3 region has the DNA TGCAGTGCAACTACCCTAGCGGGAGCGGGAGGGATACAAGAGCAGTACTTC.